This T cell receptor beta chain was found in a study of T cell responses to AZD1222 COVID-19 vaccine. Study information: Pooled in the analysis were second doses at about 4 or about 12 weeks.

Generated by immunoSEQ multiplex PCR, the TCRdb table keeps only in-frame clones and is missing some. The sample has more than 150,000 clones; just under 90% are singletons. Whole-study results and caveats: Repertoire samples came only from after the peak T cell response. Receipt of two AZD1222 doses was followed by a rise in Spike-specific TCR breadth and depth.

As concerns this clone: Its antigen is currently unknown.

This CDR3 has 15 residues. The source material was peripheral blood, sampled on day 0 of AZD1222 vaccination. The receptor was isolated from an adult in good health. The V and J genes are TRBV21-1 and TRBJ2-2; the tabulated D call, TRBD1, remains unverified against the DNA. TRBV21-1 is classified as a pseudogene. Written as DNA, the CDR3 is TGTGCCAGCAGCAAAACAATCCTGGACACCGGGGAGCTGTTTTTT. Residues: CASSKTILDTGELFF.